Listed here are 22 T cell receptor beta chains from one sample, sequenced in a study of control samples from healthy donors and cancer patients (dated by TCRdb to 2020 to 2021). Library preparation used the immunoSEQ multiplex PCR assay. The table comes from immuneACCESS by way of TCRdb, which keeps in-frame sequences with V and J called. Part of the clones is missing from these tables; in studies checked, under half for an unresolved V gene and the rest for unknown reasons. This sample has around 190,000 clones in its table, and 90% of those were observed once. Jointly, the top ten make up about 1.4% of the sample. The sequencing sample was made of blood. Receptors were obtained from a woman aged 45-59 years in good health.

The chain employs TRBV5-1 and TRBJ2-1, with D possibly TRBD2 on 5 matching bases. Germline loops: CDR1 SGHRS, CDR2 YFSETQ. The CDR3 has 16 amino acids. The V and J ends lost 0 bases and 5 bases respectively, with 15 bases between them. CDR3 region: CASSLGASSLNNEQFF. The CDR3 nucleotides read TGCGCCAGCAGCTTGGGGGCTAGCAGTCTGAACAATGAGCAGTTCTTC.

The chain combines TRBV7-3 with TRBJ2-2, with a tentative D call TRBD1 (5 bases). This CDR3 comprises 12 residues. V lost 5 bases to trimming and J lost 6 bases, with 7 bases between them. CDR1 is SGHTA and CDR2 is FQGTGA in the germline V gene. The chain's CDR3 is CASSTRAGELFF. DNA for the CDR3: TGTGCCAGCAGCACCAGGGCCGGGGAGCTGTTTTTT.

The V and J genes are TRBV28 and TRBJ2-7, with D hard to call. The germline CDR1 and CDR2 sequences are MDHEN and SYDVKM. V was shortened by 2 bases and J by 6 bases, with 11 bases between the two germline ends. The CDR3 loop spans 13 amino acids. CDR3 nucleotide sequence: TGTGCCAGCAGTTTACGGCCCCAGGCCGAGCAGTACTTC. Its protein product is CASSLRPQAEQYF.

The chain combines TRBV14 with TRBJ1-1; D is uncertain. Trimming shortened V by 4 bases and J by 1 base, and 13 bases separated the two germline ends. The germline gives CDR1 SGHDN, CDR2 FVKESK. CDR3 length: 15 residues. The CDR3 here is CASSLLATANTEAFF. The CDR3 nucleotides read TGTGCCAGCAGCCTACTTGCAACGGCGAACACTGAAGCTTTCTTT.

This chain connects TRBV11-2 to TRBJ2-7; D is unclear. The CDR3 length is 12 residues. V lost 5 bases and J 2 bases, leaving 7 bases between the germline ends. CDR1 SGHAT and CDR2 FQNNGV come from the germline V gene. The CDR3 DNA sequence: TGTGCCAGCAGCCCTAGGCCCTACGAGCAGTACTTC. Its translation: CASSPRPYEQYF.

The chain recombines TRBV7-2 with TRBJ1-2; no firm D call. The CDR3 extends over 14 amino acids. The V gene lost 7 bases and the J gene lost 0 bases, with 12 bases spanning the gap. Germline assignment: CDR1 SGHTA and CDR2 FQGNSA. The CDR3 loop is CASTGGPTNYGYTF. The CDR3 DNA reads TGTGCCAGCACGGGCGGGCCCACTAACTATGGCTACACCTTC. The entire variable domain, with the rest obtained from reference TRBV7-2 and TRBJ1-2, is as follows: GAGVSQSPSNKVTEKGKDVELRCDPISGHTALYWYRQSLGQGLEFLIYFQGNSAPDKSGLPSDRFSAERTGGSVSTLTIQRTQQEDSAVYLCASTGGPTNYGYTFGSGTRLTVV.

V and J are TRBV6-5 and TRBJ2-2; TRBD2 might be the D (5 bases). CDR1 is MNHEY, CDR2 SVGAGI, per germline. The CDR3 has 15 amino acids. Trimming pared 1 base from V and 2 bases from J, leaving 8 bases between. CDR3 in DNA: TGTGCCAGCAGTTACTACGCGGGTAACACCGGGGAGCTGTTTTTT. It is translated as CASSYYAGNTGELFF.

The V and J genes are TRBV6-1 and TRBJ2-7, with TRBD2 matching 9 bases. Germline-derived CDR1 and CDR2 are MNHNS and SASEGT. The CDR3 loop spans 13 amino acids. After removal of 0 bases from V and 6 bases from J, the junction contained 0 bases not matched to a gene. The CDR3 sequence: CASSEARGGEQYF. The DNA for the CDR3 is TGTGCCAGCAGTGAAGCGCGGGGGGGCGAGCAGTACTTC.

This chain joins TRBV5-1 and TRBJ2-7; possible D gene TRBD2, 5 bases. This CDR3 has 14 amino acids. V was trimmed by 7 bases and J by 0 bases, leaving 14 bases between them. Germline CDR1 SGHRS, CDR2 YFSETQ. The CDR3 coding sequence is TGCGCCAGCCGGACTGGTTCGGGCTCCTACGAGCAGTACTTC. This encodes CASRTGSGSYEQYF.

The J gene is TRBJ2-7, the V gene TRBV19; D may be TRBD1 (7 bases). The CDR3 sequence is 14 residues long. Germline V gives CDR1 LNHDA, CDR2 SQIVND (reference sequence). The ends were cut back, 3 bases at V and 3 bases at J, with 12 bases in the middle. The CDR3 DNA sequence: TGTGCCAGTAGTATTGCAGGGGGAGGCTACGAGCAGTACTTC. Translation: CASSIAGGGYEQYF.

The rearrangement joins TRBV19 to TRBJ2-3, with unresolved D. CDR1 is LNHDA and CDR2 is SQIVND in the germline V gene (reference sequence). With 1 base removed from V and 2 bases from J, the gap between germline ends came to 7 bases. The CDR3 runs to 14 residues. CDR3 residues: CASSIGADTDTQYF. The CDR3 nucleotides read TGTGCCAGTAGTATAGGGGCGGACACAGATACGCAGTATTTT.

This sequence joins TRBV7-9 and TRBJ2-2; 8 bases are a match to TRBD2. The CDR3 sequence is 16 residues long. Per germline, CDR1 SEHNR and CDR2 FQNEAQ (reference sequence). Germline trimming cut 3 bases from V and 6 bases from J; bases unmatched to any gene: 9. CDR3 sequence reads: CASSFSKRGSSGELFF. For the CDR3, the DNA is TGTGCCAGCAGCTTCTCGAAGCGGGGGTCATCCGGGGAGCTGTTTTTT.

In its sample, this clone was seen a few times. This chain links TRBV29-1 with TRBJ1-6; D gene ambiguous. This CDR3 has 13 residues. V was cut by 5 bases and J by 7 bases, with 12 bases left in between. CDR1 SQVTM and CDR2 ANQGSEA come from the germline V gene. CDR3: CSVSHNKNSPLHF. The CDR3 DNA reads TGCAGCGTTTCCCACAACAAAAATTCACCCCTCCACTTT.

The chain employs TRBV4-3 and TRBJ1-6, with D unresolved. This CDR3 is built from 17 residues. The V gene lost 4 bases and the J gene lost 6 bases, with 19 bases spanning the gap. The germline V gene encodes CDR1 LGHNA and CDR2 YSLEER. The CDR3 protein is CASSRQAQMAGNSPLHF. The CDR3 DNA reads TGCGCCAGCAGCCGCCAGGCCCAAATGGCGGGTAATTCACCCCTCCACTTT.

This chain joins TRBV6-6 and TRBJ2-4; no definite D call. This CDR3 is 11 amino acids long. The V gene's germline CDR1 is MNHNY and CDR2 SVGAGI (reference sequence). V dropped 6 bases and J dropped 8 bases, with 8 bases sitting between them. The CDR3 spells CASSTEDIQYF. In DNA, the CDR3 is TGTGCCAGCAGCACTGAGGACATTCAGTACTTC.

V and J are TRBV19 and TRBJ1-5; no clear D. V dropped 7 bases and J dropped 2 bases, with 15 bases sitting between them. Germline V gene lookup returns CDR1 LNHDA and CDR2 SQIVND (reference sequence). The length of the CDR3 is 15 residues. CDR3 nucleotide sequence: TGTGCCAGTACTATGACATGGGGTGGCAATCAGCCCCAGCATTTT. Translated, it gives CASTMTWGGNQPQHF. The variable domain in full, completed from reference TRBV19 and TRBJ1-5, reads DGGITQSPKYLFRKEGQNVTLSCEQNLNHDAMYWYRQDPGQGLRLIYYSQIVNDFQKGDIAEGYSVSREKKESFPLTVTSAQKNPTAFYLCASTMTWGGNQPQHFGDGTRLSIL.

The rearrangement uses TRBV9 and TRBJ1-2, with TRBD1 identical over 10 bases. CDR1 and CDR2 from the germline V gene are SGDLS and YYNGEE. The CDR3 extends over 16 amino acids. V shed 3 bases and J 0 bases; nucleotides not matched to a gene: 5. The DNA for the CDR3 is TGTGCCAGCAGCGGCCAGGGACAGGGGACTAACTATGGCTACACCTTC. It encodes CASSGQGQGTNYGYTF.

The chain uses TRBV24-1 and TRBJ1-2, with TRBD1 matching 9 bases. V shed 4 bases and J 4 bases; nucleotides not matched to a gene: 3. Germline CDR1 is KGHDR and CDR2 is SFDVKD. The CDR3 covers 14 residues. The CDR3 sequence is CATSELTGGYGYTF. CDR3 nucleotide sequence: TGTGCCACCAGTGAGTTGACAGGGGGCTATGGCTACACCTTC.

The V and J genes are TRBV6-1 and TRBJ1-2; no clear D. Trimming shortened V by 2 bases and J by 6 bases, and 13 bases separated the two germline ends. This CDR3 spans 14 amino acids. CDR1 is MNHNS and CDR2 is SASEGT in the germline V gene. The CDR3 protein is CASSETADGNGYTF. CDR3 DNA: TGTGCCAGCAGTGAAACGGCAGACGGAAATGGCTACACCTTC.

The CDR3 DNA reads as TGTGCCAGCAGCTTAGCCGGGAGCGGCACCGGGGAGCTGTTTTTT. As protein: CASSLAGSGTGELFF. The chain has TRBV13 and TRBJ2-2, with a possible D match to TRBD2 (6 bases). Trimming shortened V by 1 base and J by 4 bases, and 10 bases separated the two germline ends. Germline CDR1 is PRHDT and CDR2 is FYEKMQ (reference sequence). The CDR3 runs 15 residues.

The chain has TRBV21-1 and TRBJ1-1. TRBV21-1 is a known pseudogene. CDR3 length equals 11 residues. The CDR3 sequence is CASSPISEAFF. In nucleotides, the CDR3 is TGTGCCAGCAGCCCAATCTCTGAAGCTTTCTTT.

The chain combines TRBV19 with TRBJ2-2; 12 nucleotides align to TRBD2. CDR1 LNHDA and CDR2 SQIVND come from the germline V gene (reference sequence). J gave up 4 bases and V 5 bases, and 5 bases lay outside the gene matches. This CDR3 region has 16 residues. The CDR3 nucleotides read TGTGCCAGTAGTCCTAGCGGGGGGGCGCTCACCGGGGAGCTGTTTTTT. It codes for CASSPSGGALTGELFF.